These 29 T cell receptor beta chains came from one sample sequenced in a study of yellow fever vaccine responses in identical twins. A single record per CDR3 protein comes from TCRdb applying MiXCR to the RT-PCR reads. Of roughly 1,200 distinct CDR3 sequences in the sample, around nine tenths were seen once. The input for sequencing was T cells from blood (PBMCs), unsorted or a sorted subset (not recorded which), taken before or after yellow fever vaccination (not recorded which). These receptors originate from a female donor who received the yellow fever vaccine.

The chain carries TRBV11-1 and TRBJ2-2; a possible D gene is TRBD2 (5 bases). The CDR3 contains 15 residues. CDR1 is SGHAT and CDR2 is FQDESV in the germline V gene (reference sequence). V was shortened by 4 bases and J by 0 bases, with 9 bases between the two germline ends. CDR3 amino acids: CASSWLAANTGELFF. For the CDR3, the DNA is TGTGCCAGCAGCTGGCTAGCAGCGAACACCGGGGAGCTGTTTTTT. Drawing the rest from reference TRBV11-1 and TRBJ2-2, the complete variable domain is EAEVAQSPRYKITEKSQAVAFWCDPISGHATLYWYRQILGQGPELLVQFQDESVVDDSQLPKDRFSAERLKGVDSTLKIQPAELGDSAMYLCASSWLAANTGELFFGEGSRLTVL.

The chain links TRBV7-6 to TRBJ2-1; TRBD1 might be the D (6 bases). Between the trimmed V and J ends, which lost 2 bases and 7 bases, there was a span of 9 bases. Germline CDR1 is SGHVS and CDR2 is FNYEAQ. This CDR3 contains 13 residues. The DNA for the CDR3 is TGTGCCAGCAGCTTAAACAGGGATAATGAGCAGTTCTTC. Amino acids: CASSLNRDNEQFF.

The V gene is TRBV20-1, the J gene TRBJ2-5; TRBD2 is a possible D gene (6 bases). The CDR3 totals 13 residues. The germline V gene has CDR1 DFQATT and CDR2 SNEGSKA (reference sequence). Trimming left V 6 bases short and J 4 bases short, with 15 bases between. The DNA of the CDR3 is TGCAGTGCCCCAGGGCGGGGAGCAGAGACCCAGTACTTC. Residues: CSAPGRGAETQYF.

V gene TRBV5-1 combines with J gene TRBJ2-3; no clear D. V gave up 5 bases and J gave up 6 bases, with 10 bases separating them. CDR1 and CDR2 (germline): SGHRS, YFSETQ. This CDR3 is 12 amino acids long. CDR3 DNA sequence: TGCGCCAGCAGTTATCCCCCGGATACGCAGTATTTT. The encoded protein is CASSYPPDTQYF.

CDR3 protein: CASSVSFLLQETQYF. The CDR3 DNA sequence: TGTGCCAGCAGTGTCAGTTTTCTCCTACAAGAGACCCAGTACTTC. The V call is TRBV2, the J call TRBJ2-5; D is undetermined. V gave up 4 bases and J gave up 2 bases, with 14 bases separating them. This CDR3 spans 15 amino acids. CDR1 SNHLY and CDR2 FYNNEI come from the germline V gene.

The chain has TRBV7-3 and TRBJ2-1; TRBD2 agrees at 8 bases. This CDR3 contains 16 residues. The junction had 6 bases not matched to a gene; V was cut back by 5 bases and J by 0 bases. The germline CDR1 and CDR2 sequences are SGHTA and FQGTGA. In DNA form, the CDR3 reads TGTGCCAGCAGCCCATGGGGGACTAGCTCCTACAATGAGCAGTTCTTC. Translating it yields CASSPWGTSSYNEQFF.

This chain links TRBV20-1 with TRBJ1-3; D uncertain. The germline gives CDR1 DFQATT, CDR2 SNEGSKA (reference sequence). V was shortened by 2 bases and J by 0 bases, with 17 bases between the two germline ends. CDR3 size: 17 residues. Written as DNA, the CDR3 is TGCAGTGCTAGAACCACTTCGAGAAGGAGCTCTGGAAACACCATATATTTT. This translates into CSARTTSRRSSGNTIYF.

V gene TRBV9 combines with J gene TRBJ2-1, with D perhaps TRBD2 (6 bases). Trimming took off 2 bases at V and 7 bases at J, with 16 bases between the two ends. CDR3 length: 15 amino acids. CDR1 and CDR2 (germline): SGDLS, YYNGEE. The CDR3 sequence is CASSVPGLSRNEQFF. The CDR3 DNA follows: TGTGCCAGCAGCGTCCCGGGACTTAGTCGGAATGAGCAGTTCTTC.

Concerning this clonotype: Relative to the germline gene, one junction end is altered; a read error may explain this. This rearrangement joins TRBV7-7 to TRBJ2-5; D may be TRBD1 or TRBD2 (5 bases each). Germline CDR1 is SSHAT and CDR2 is FNYEAQ (reference sequence). CDR3 size: 16 residues. The CDR3 protein is CASSSHSGLGEKTQYF. DNA of the CDR3: TGTGCTAGCAGCTCTCATTCGGGGTTGGGGGAGAAGACCCAGTACTTC.

This chain joins TRBV4-3 and TRBJ1-4; tentatively, D is TRBD1 (5 bases). Germline CDR1 reads LGHNA; CDR2 reads YSLEER. The ends were cut back, 9 bases at V and 0 bases at J, with 14 bases in the middle. This CDR3 has 15 amino acids. The chain's CDR3 is CASTQDTTTNEKLFF. The CDR3 nucleotides are TGCGCCAGTACCCAGGACACAACAACTAATGAAAAACTGTTTTTT.

This chain links TRBV30 with TRBJ1-1; TRBD1 matches at 7 bases. This CDR3 spans 11 amino acids. V shed 5 bases and J 11 bases; nucleotides not matched to a gene: 8. Germline assignment: CDR1 GTSNPN and CDR2 SVGIG (reference sequence). Here the CDR3 reads CAWRRGPSAFF. Written as DNA, the CDR3 is TGTGCCTGGCGAAGGGGGCCGAGTGCTTTCTTT. The full variable domain, with the rest looked up from reference TRBV30 and TRBJ1-1, is SQTIHQWPATLVQPVGSPLSLECTVEGTSNPNLYWYRQAAGRGLQLLFYSVGIGQISSEVPQNLSASRPQDRQFILSSKKLLLSDSGFYLCAWRRGPSAFFGQGTRLTVV.

The gene calls are TRBV10-1 and TRBJ1-1; tentatively, D is TRBD1 (6 bases). This CDR3 spans 16 amino acids. Germline CDR1 WNHNN, CDR2 SYGVQD (reference sequence). V was pared by 4 bases and J by 0 bases, with 15 bases between. The CDR3 DNA reads as TGCGCCAGCAGTGGAGGGACACGATTTATGAACACTGAAGCTTTCTTT. Translated, it gives CASSGGTRFMNTEAFF.

The rearrangement uses TRBV6-1 and TRBJ1-2; D perhaps matches TRBD1 (6 bases). The CDR3 runs to 17 residues. Germline assignment: CDR1 MNHNS and CDR2 SASEGT. V dropped 7 bases and J dropped 0 bases, with 21 bases sitting between them. CDR3 nucleotide sequence: TGTGCCAGCACCACTGACAGGCGGCGGGGAACTAACTATGGCTACACCTTC. This translates into CASTTDRRRGTNYGYTF.

This chain connects TRBV11-3 to TRBJ1-6; no definite D call. The CDR3 length is 13 residues. V dropped 1 base and J dropped 8 bases, with 6 bases sitting between them. Germline assignment: CDR1 SGHNT and CDR2 YENEEA. The DNA of the CDR3 is TGTGCCAGCAGCTTAGGAGTCGATTCACCCCTCCACTTT. It yields the protein CASSLGVDSPLHF.

V usage is TRBV5-4 and J usage is TRBJ2-1; either TRBD1 or TRBD2 may fit D (7 bases each). The V end was cut by 3 bases, the J end by 2 bases, with 12 bases between. Germline V gene sequence: CDR1 SGHNT, CDR2 YYREEE (reference sequence). CDR3 length equals 15 residues. In DNA, the CDR3 is TGTGCCAGCAGCTCAGGGGGAGGGGCCTACAATGAGCAGTTCTTC. Its translation is CASSSGGGAYNEQFF.

The chain uses TRBV5-5 and TRBJ2-1; D ambiguous. This CDR3 comprises 14 residues. Trimming took off 0 bases at V and 0 bases at J, with 4 bases between the two ends. Per the germline V gene, CDR1 is SGHKS and CDR2 is YYEKEE (reference sequence). The DNA of the CDR3 is TGTGCCAGCAGCTTGGGGAGCTCCTACAATGAGCAGTTCTTC. The encoded protein is CASSLGSSYNEQFF.

The rearrangement uses TRBV11-1 and TRBJ2-7, with D perhaps TRBD1 (6 bases). Germline-derived CDR1 and CDR2 are SGHAT and FQDESV (reference sequence). The CDR3 runs 13 residues. The CDR3 region has the DNA TGTGCCAGCACCTTAACAGGGTCTTACGAGCAGTACGTC. Translating gives CASTLTGSYEQYV.

This chain links TRBV5-1 with TRBJ1-2; 10 bases line up with TRBD1. V was clipped by 4 bases and J by 3 bases; unmatched bases: 6. Germline CDR1 and CDR2: SGHRS and YFSETQ. The CDR3 extends over 15 amino acids. The CDR3: CASSTGQGTYYGYTF. The CDR3 DNA sequence: TGCGCCAGCAGCACGGGACAGGGGACTTACTATGGCTACACCTTC.

The rearrangement uses TRBV7-9 and TRBJ1-4; no definite D call. The V gene's germline CDR1 is SEHNR and CDR2 FQNEAQ (reference sequence). The V and J ends lost 1 base and 5 bases respectively, with 11 bases between them. This CDR3 has 15 amino acids. This chain's CDR3 is CASSLVPDGNEKLFF. In DNA, the CDR3 is TGTGCCAGCAGCTTAGTCCCGGACGGGAATGAAAAACTGTTTTTT.

This clonotype occurred a few times. The gene calls are TRBV7-1 and TRBJ2-1, with 9 bases aligning to TRBD2. TRBV7-1 qualifies as an ORF whose function is uncertain. Unmatched junction bases numbered 11, after V lost 6 bases and J lost 8 bases. The CDR3 sequence is 15 residues long. CDR3 nucleotides: TGTGCCAGCAGTTCTGCGGGGGGGCCGTTTGATGAGCAGTTCTTC. Its translation is CASSSAGGPFDEQFF.

The chain carries TRBV5-1 and TRBJ2-3; D is ambiguous. Germline loops: CDR1 SGHRS, CDR2 YFSETQ. Trimming took off 6 bases at V and 2 bases at J, with 10 bases between the two ends. The CDR3 length is 13 residues. The CDR3 spells CASMPPNTDTQYF. Here the CDR3 DNA reads TGCGCCAGCATGCCCCCGAACACAGATACGCAGTATTTT.

The genes are TRBV30 and TRBJ1-1; D remains unclear. V shed 3 bases and J shed 1 base, with 6 bases lying between them. The CDR3 loop spans 12 amino acids. The germline V gene encodes CDR1 GTSNPN and CDR2 SVGIG (reference sequence). The CDR3 nucleotides are TGTGCCTGGAGATTCGGGAACACTGAAGCTTTCTTT. It codes for CAWRFGNTEAFF.

The CDR3 region is CASSQDGGGQPQHF. Here the CDR3 DNA reads TGCGCCAGCAGCCAAGATGGGGGCGGTCAGCCCCAGCATTTT. The V gene is TRBV4-3, the J gene TRBJ1-5, with a weak D call TRBD1 (6 bases). Germline loops: CDR1 LGHNA, CDR2 YSLEER. The CDR3 has 14 residues. V was clipped by 0 bases and J by 6 bases, with 9 bases between them.

The CDR3 nucleotides are TGTGCCAGCAGCTTAGGCAGCCCTAGCTCCTACGAGCAGTACTTC. Its translation is CASSLGSPSSYEQYF. V is TRBV7-9 and J is TRBJ2-7; D remains ambiguous. The CDR3 is made up of 15 amino acids. Trimming took 1 base from V and 0 from J, leaving 10 bases between them. Germline assignment: CDR1 SEHNR and CDR2 FQNEAQ (reference sequence).

The chain uses TRBV5-1 and TRBJ2-7, with D possibly TRBD2 on 5 matching bases. The CDR3 is 14 amino acids. Germline CDR1 is SGHRS and CDR2 is YFSETQ. Trimming shortened V by 0 bases and J by 2 bases, and 9 bases separated the two germline ends. The CDR3, as DNA: TGCGCCAGCAGCTTGGCCTTAGCGACCTACGAGCAGTACTTC. Its translation: CASSLALATYEQYF.

This chain links TRBV6-1 with TRBJ1-5; possibly TRBD1 for D (6 bases). The V and J ends lost 6 bases and 4 bases respectively, with 19 bases between them. The CDR3 has 16 amino acids. Germline lookup yields CDR1 MNHNS and CDR2 SASEGT. The CDR3 DNA reads as TGTGCCAGCAGCACTCTTGGGGCAGGGGTTAATCAGCCCCAGCATTTT. Encoded protein: CASSTLGAGVNQPQHF.

The V gene is TRBV7-3, the J gene TRBJ2-1, with 8 bases identical to TRBD2. CDR1 and CDR2 (germline): SGHTA, FQGTGA. Trimming at V came to 1 base and at J to 5 bases, leaving 4 bases not matched to a gene. The CDR3 length is 15 residues. CDR3 sequence: CASSLRAGGNNEQFF. The CDR3 region has the DNA TGTGCCAGCAGCTTAAGGGCGGGGGGAAACAATGAGCAGTTCTTC. The full variable domain, completed using reference TRBV7-3 and TRBJ2-1, is GAGVSQTPSNKVTEKGKYVELRCDPISGHTALYWYRQSLGQGPEFLIYFQGTGAADDSGLPNDRFFAVRPEGSVSTLKIQRTERGDSAVYLCASSLRAGGNNEQFFGPGTRLTVL.

The V gene is TRBV2, the J gene TRBJ2-7, with 7 positions matching TRBD1. With 5 bases clipped from V and 3 bases from J, the junction kept 4 bases outside the gene matches. The CDR3 totals 13 residues. The germline CDR1 and CDR2 sequences are SNHLY and FYNNEI. CDR3 in DNA: TGTGCCAGCAGTTGGGACAGACGCTACGAGCAGTACTTC. Translated, it gives CASSWDRRYEQYF.

The table lists this clonotype with a count of one. The V call is TRBV11-3, the J call TRBJ1-3; D is ambiguous. From germline, CDR1 is SGHNT and CDR2 YENEEA. Between the trimmed V and J ends, which lost 1 base and 0 bases, there was a span of 7 bases. The length of the CDR3 is 15 residues. The CDR3, as DNA: TGTGCCAGCAGCTTAGGAAGCAACTCTGGAAACACCATATATTTT. As protein: CASSLGSNSGNTIYF.